These 27 T cell receptor beta chains were all obtained from the same sample, sequenced in a study of blood T cell repertoires in COVID-19. The assay was immunoSEQ multiplex PCR, and TCRdb's table has in-frame clones only and misses some. Of about 47,000 clones listed, 69% are singletons. The sequenced material came from peripheral blood. The receptors were gathered from a man aged 80 or over with acute or convalescent COVID-19.

The V call is TRBV6-1, the J call TRBJ2-7; the match to TRBD2 covers 12 bases. This CDR3 spans 15 amino acids. After removal of 1 base from V and 2 bases from J, the junction contained 0 bases not matched to a gene. CDR1 is MNHNS and CDR2 is SASEGT in the germline V gene. CDR3 amino acids: CASSEGLAGAYEQYF. CDR3 nucleotide sequence: TGTGCCAGCAGTGAAGGACTAGCGGGGGCCTACGAGCAGTACTTC.

This clone is a singleton in its sample. The V and J genes are TRBV5-6 and TRBJ2-7; 7 nucleotides match TRBD1. V gave up 4 bases and J gave up 4 bases; unmatched junction bases: 8. The CDR3 spans 14 residues. From germline, CDR1 is SGHDT and CDR2 YYEEEE. CDR3 nucleotide sequence: TGTGCCAGCAGCCCCCAGGGGGTTTCATACGAGCAGTACTTC. This encodes CASSPQGVSYEQYF.

Many counts were recorded for this clone. The rearrangement joins TRBV5-1 to TRBJ1-4; tentatively, D is TRBD1 (6 bases). Germline CDR1 and CDR2: SGHRS and YFSETQ. CDR3 size: 16 residues. Trimming removed 3 bases at V and 0 bases at J, with 12 bases between. CDR3: CASSSGQRSTNEKLFF. Written as DNA, the CDR3 is TGCGCCAGCAGCTCAGGACAGCGATCAACTAATGAAAAACTGTTTTTT.

The chain has TRBV5-6 and TRBJ1-2; 8 bases are shared with TRBD1. The germline V gene has CDR1 SGHDT and CDR2 YYEEEE. J lost 0 bases, V lost 2 bases, and 6 bases had no gene match. This CDR3 spans 16 amino acids. The CDR3 DNA reads TGTGCCAGCAGCTTCTTGGACAGGGTCGCTAACTATGGCTACACCTTC. Encoded protein: CASSFLDRVANYGYTF.

The chain has TRBV9 and TRBJ2-2; 9 bases line up with TRBD2. CDR3 length equals 18 residues. The J segment lost 4 bases and the V segment lost 0 bases, leaving 10 bases of the junction unmatched. Germline CDR1 reads SGDLS; CDR2 reads YYNGEE. The CDR3 loop is CASSVGAAGGPGTGELFF. Here the CDR3 DNA reads TGTGCCAGCAGCGTAGGAGCGGCGGGAGGGCCCGGCACCGGGGAGCTGTTTTTT.

The V and J genes are TRBV11-2 and TRBJ1-1; D might be TRBD1 (6 bases). The germline V and J ends were trimmed by 5 bases and 1 base, with 11 bases remaining between them. This CDR3 is 14 amino acids long. Germline V gives CDR1 SGHAT, CDR2 FQNNGV. The CDR3 DNA follows: TGTGCCAGCAGCCCCCCGACAGGGAACACTGAAGCTTTCTTT. It translates to CASSPPTGNTEAFF.

This clone has ten or more counts. The junction departs from the called germline gene at one end, perhaps through a read error. The rearrangement uses TRBV6-5 and TRBJ2-3; perhaps TRBD1 as D (6 bases). The germline CDR1 and CDR2 sequences are MNHEY and SVGAGI. The CDR3 loop spans 13 amino acids. This CDR3 reads CASSPIDRRNLDF. In DNA form, the CDR3 reads TGTGCCAGCAGTCCAATCGACAGGCGGAACCTAGATTTT.

The V gene is TRBV4-3, the J gene TRBJ1-2; D not resolved. The germline V gene encodes CDR1 LGHNA and CDR2 YSLEER. V lost 4 bases to trimming and J lost 2 bases, with 11 bases between them. The CDR3 length is 14 residues. CDR3 loop: CASSRGSENYGYTF. The CDR3 DNA reads TGCGCCAGCAGCCGAGGGTCCGAAAACTATGGCTACACCTTC.

CDR3 nucleotide sequence: TGTGCCACCAGCAGAGAGGCAGGGTTAGATAAGCAGTACTTC. Its translation is CATSREAGLDKQYF. This chain joins TRBV15 and TRBJ2-7; maybe TRBD1 (5 bases). The CDR3 covers 14 residues. Trimming shortened V by 0 bases and J by 8 bases, and 14 bases separated the two germline ends. Germline V gene lookup returns CDR1 LNHNV and CDR2 YYDKDF (reference sequence).

The CDR3 coding sequence is TGTGCCAGCTCACCAAAACAGGATAATGGCTACACCTTC. Residues: CASSPKQDNGYTF. This rearrangement joins TRBV18 to TRBJ1-2, with D perhaps TRBD1 (5 bases). In germline, CDR1 is KGHSH, CDR2 LQKENI. This CDR3 is built from 13 residues. V lost 2 bases to trimming and J lost 6 bases, with 10 bases between them.

The V call is TRBV18, the J call TRBJ1-3, with unresolved D. There are 15 residues in the CDR3. V was shortened by 2 bases and J by 0 bases, with 8 bases between the two germline ends. CDR1 and CDR2 from the germline V gene are KGHSH and LQKENI. The DNA of the CDR3 is TGTGCCAGCTCACCAAATCCGGGCTCTGGAAACACCATATATTTT. It encodes CASSPNPGSGNTIYF.

This clone was seen only once. V gene TRBV19 combines with J gene TRBJ1-6; 7 bases fit TRBD1. CDR3 length: 14 amino acids. Germline V gene lookup returns CDR1 LNHDA and CDR2 SQIVND (reference sequence). Germline trimming cut 6 bases from V and 10 bases from J; bases unmatched to any gene: 9. The CDR3 reads CASRKQGSGSPLHF. In nucleotides, the CDR3 is TGTGCCAGTAGGAAACAGGGGAGTGGGTCACCCCTCCACTTT.

The chain couples TRBV6-2 or TRBV6-3 to TRBJ1-5; D remains unclear. The germline V gene encodes CDR1 MNHEY and CDR2 SVGEGT. V was trimmed by 6 bases and J by 3 bases, leaving 9 bases between them. This CDR3 spans 13 amino acids. CDR3 protein: CASSPGPNQPQHF. The CDR3 nucleotides read TGTGCCAGCAGCCCGGGCCCCAATCAGCCCCAGCATTTT.

This clone has a handful of counts. The chain is built from TRBV5-4 and TRBJ1-2, with 12 bases fitting TRBD1. CDR1 is SGHNT, CDR2 YYREEE, per germline (reference sequence). V lost 0 bases and J lost 8; bases outside the gene matches: 5. There are 15 residues in the CDR3. For the CDR3, the DNA is TGTGCCAGCAGCTTGGCCGGGACAGGGGGCCAAGGCTACACCTTC. Translation gives CASSLAGTGGQGYTF.

As regards this clone: At one end, the junction sequence differs from germline, possibly due to a read error. The rearrangement joins TRBV3-1 (or the pseudogene TRBV3-2) to TRBJ1-1; 7 bases agree with TRBD1. The CDR3 sequence is 13 residues long. CDR1 is LGHDT and CDR2 is YNNKEL in the germline V gene (reference sequence). The CDR3 DNA reads as TGTGCCAGCAGCCCACAAAGGGGGCCCCCGGGAGACTTT. This encodes CASSPQRGPPGDF.

The V call is TRBV10-3, the J call TRBJ1-2; 8 bases are shared with TRBD1. The CDR3 is 12 residues long. V was clipped by 10 bases and J by 4 bases; unmatched bases: 5. The germline gives CDR1 ENHRY, CDR2 SYGVKD. Here the CDR3 DNA reads TGTGCCACCGACAGGGGATCCTATGGCTACACCTTC. It codes for CATDRGSYGYTF.

The genes are TRBV27 and TRBJ1-2; the D gene is possibly TRBD1 (5 bases). V shed 3 bases and J shed 2 bases, with 13 bases lying between them. CDR3 length: 15 amino acids. Germline-derived CDR1 and CDR2 are MNHEY and SMNVEV (reference sequence). CDR3 in amino acids: CASSFVSGLNYGYTF. Written as DNA, the CDR3 is TGTGCCAGCAGTTTTGTATCGGGACTGAACTATGGCTACACCTTC.

V and J are TRBV9 and TRBJ1-4; D not certain. Between the trimmed V and J ends, which lost 0 bases and 7 bases, there was a span of 13 bases. Germline V gives CDR1 SGDLS, CDR2 YYNGEE. This CDR3 spans 15 amino acids. The DNA of the CDR3 is TGTGCCAGCAGCGTAGATAGCCTTCGGGGTGAAAAACTGTTTTTT. This translates into CASSVDSLRGEKLFF.

This rearrangement joins TRBV27 to TRBJ1-2, with D perhaps TRBD1 (6 bases). Between the trimmed V and J ends, which lost 6 bases and 0 bases, there was a span of 20 bases. The CDR3 loop spans 17 amino acids. The germline CDR1 and CDR2 sequences are MNHEY and SMNVEV (reference sequence). CDR3 DNA sequence: TGTGCCAGCAGCCTAGATGGACAGCGCTTAGCTAACTATGGCTACACCTTC. It is translated as CASSLDGQRLANYGYTF.

This clone was observed once. A read error may produce the germline difference seen at one junction end. The V gene is TRBV7-2, the J gene TRBJ2-5; TRBD1 matches 7 bases. Germline CDR1 and CDR2: SGHTA and FQGNSA. CDR3 size: 14 residues. The CDR3 reads CASTLGTAQETQYF. In DNA, the CDR3 is TGTGCCAGCACCTTAGGGACAGCACAAGAGACCCAGTACTTC.

The rearrangement joins TRBV7-9 to TRBJ1-3; no definite D call. V was clipped by 8 bases and J by 2 bases, with 16 bases between them. The CDR3 is 15 amino acids. The germline V gene has CDR1 SEHNR and CDR2 FQNEAQ (reference sequence). The CDR3 loop reads CASVSSGEAGNTIYF. CDR3 in DNA: TGTGCCAGCGTCTCCTCTGGGGAGGCTGGAAACACCATATATTTT.

V gene TRBV19 combines with J gene TRBJ1-3; D gene uncertain. The CDR3 consists of 15 residues. CDR1 and CDR2 (germline): LNHDA, SQIVND (reference sequence). Trimming stripped 3 bases from V and 0 bases from J, with 9 bases between. The CDR3 protein is CASSISGSSGNTIYF. DNA of the CDR3: TGTGCCAGTAGTATTTCCGGGAGCTCTGGAAACACCATATATTTT.

This clone was seen a handful of times. V gene TRBV12-3 or TRBV12-4 combines with J gene TRBJ1-1, with 7 bases that match TRBD1. V lost 6 bases and J lost 1; bases outside the gene matches: 2. The CDR3 covers 13 residues. The CDR3 nucleotides are TGTGCCAGCAGGCAGGGGGGGAACACTGAAGCTTTCTTT. This translates into CASRQGGNTEAFF.

This rearrangement joins TRBV28 to TRBJ1-1, with 9 bases matching TRBD1. The CDR3 is 16 residues long. Losses at the gene ends were 4 bases for V and 1 base for J; bases not matched to a gene: 7. CDR1 and CDR2 (germline): MDHEN, SYDVKM. The CDR3: CASSSPGQGENTEAFF. In nucleotides, the CDR3 is TGTGCCAGCAGTTCTCCGGGACAGGGAGAGAACACTGAAGCTTTCTTT.

CDR3 in amino acids: CASSPRGDRGGELFF. The CDR3 DNA follows: TGTGCCAGCAGCCCTCGCGGGGATCGCGGCGGGGAGCTGTTTTTT. The chain combines TRBV7-3 with TRBJ2-2; a weak D match, TRBD2 (6 bases). Looked up from germline, CDR1 is SGHTA and CDR2 is FQGTGA. The V end was cut by 5 bases, the J end by 7 bases, with 17 bases between. The CDR3 is 15 residues long.

The rearrangement uses TRBV9 and TRBJ1-1; D possibly corresponds to TRBD1 (5 bases). CDR3 length: 15 residues. Germline values: CDR1 SGDLS, CDR2 YYNGEE. V lost 0 bases and J 4 bases, leaving 13 bases between the germline ends. This chain's CDR3 is CASSVGGVRGTEAFF. The CDR3, as DNA: TGTGCCAGCAGCGTAGGGGGGGTGCGGGGCACTGAAGCTTTCTTT.

The rearrangement joins TRBV3-1 (or the pseudogene TRBV3-2) to TRBJ1-1, with a weak D call TRBD1 (5 bases). V was cut by 3 bases and J by 14 bases, with 13 bases left in between. The CDR3 sequence is 11 residues long. Per the germline V gene, CDR1 is LGHDT and CDR2 is YNNKEL (reference sequence). CDR3 loop: CASSQGRAAFF. The CDR3 DNA is TGTGCCAGCAGCCAGGGCAGGGCGGCGTTCTTT.